Below are 10 T cell receptor beta chains sequenced from a single sample in a study of T cell responses to AZD1222 COVID-19 vaccine. Sequencing was performed with immunoSEQ multiplex PCR; in TCRdb, only in-frame clones are kept and a portion is missing. The data hold approximately 100,000 clones, with about nine tenths observed a single time. Sequenced material: peripheral blood, taken on day 0 of AZD1222 vaccination. Receptor source: an adult in good health.

The rearrangement joins TRBV7-9 to TRBJ2-5, with no clear D. Trimming took off 0 bases at V and 7 bases at J, with 15 bases between the two ends. The germline CDR1 and CDR2 sequences are SEHNR and FQNEAQ (reference sequence). The CDR3 extends over 15 amino acids. The CDR3 DNA is TGTGCCAGCAGCTTAGCTGTGGGCAGCCCCGGGACCCAGTACTTC. Protein sequence: CASSLAVGSPGTQYF. Full variable domain (outside the CDR3, taken from reference TRBV7-9 and TRBJ2-5): DTGVSQNPRHKITKRGQNVTFRCDPISEHNRLYWYRQTLGQGPEFLTYFQNEAQLEKSRLLSDRFSAERPKGSFSTLEIQRTEQGDSAMYLCASSLAVGSPGTQYFGPGTRLLVL.

The chain joins TRBV7-3 to TRBJ2-2, with unresolved D. In germline, CDR1 is SGHTA, CDR2 FQGTGA. The CDR3 is 14 residues long. V lost 2 bases and J lost 6, with 10 bases in between. For the CDR3, the DNA is TGTGCCAGCAGCTTAGGATGGGTAGCCGGGGAGCTGTTTTTT. Its translation is CASSLGWVAGELFF.

This rearrangement joins TRBV19 to TRBJ1-5; 9 bases agree with TRBD1. From germline, CDR1 is LNHDA and CDR2 SQIVND (reference sequence). The V segment lost 6 bases and the J segment 4 bases; nucleotides outside the gene matches: 7. The CDR3 consists of 15 residues. This CDR3 is CASRMDRGGNQPQHF. CDR3 nucleotides: TGTGCCAGTAGGATGGACAGGGGCGGGAATCAGCCCCAGCATTTT.

This chain uses TRBV2 with TRBJ1-2; weak D call: TRBD1 (6 bases). Trimming removed 6 bases at V and 4 bases at J, with 9 bases between. The CDR3 has 12 amino acids. Germline V gene sequence: CDR1 SNHLY, CDR2 FYNNEI. The CDR3 DNA reads TGTGCCAGCAGGGGGGCGTTCTATGGCTACACCTTC. This codes for CASRGAFYGYTF.

The V and J genes are TRBV5-1 and TRBJ1-1; D might be TRBD1 (5 bases). Between the trimmed V and J ends, which lost 5 bases and 0 bases, there was a span of 11 bases. CDR1 is SGHRS and CDR2 is YFSETQ in the germline V gene. The CDR3 sequence is 14 residues long. CDR3 in amino acids: CASRSTGVNTEAFF. The CDR3, as DNA: TGCGCCAGCAGGAGTACGGGGGTGAACACTGAAGCTTTCTTT.

A word on this clone: The germline gene is not matched at one end of the junction; a read error may be the cause. The J gene is TRBJ1-5, the V gene TRBV24-1; 8 bases match TRBD1. The length of the CDR3 is 14 residues. Germline CDR1 and CDR2: KGHDR and SFDVKD. CDR3 sequence reads: CATGRDRPLQSQHF. The DNA for the CDR3 is TGTGCCACCGGACGGGACAGGCCTCTTCAGTCCCAGCATTTT.

The chain recombines TRBV4-2 with TRBJ2-5, with D maybe TRBD2 (7 bases). V was trimmed by 1 base and J by 1 base, leaving 22 bases between them. There are 19 residues in the CDR3. Germline CDR1 and CDR2: LGHNA and YNFKEQ. CDR3 residues: CASSQVWQGRAGVQETQYF. In DNA, the CDR3 is TGTGCCAGCAGCCAAGTTTGGCAGGGGAGGGCGGGAGTCCAAGAGACCCAGTACTTC.

The V call is TRBV10-3, the J call TRBJ1-1, with D unclear. The CDR3 is made up of 13 amino acids. Trimming stripped 6 bases from V and 1 base from J, with 9 bases between. Germline V gene data show CDR1 as ENHRY and CDR2 as SYGVKD. CDR3 DNA sequence: TGTGCCATCAGCCCTGGGGAGAACACTGAAGCTTTCTTT. Amino acids: CAISPGENTEAFF.

The rearrangement links TRBV6-2 or TRBV6-3 to TRBJ2-7; maybe TRBD1 (6 bases). Trimming took off 0 bases at V and 2 bases at J, with 11 bases between the two ends. This CDR3 is built from 15 residues. Germline CDR1 MNHEY, CDR2 SVGEGT. For the CDR3, the DNA is TGTGCCAGCAGTTACTCGGGACAAAGTACCTACGAGCAGTACTTC. As protein: CASSYSGQSTYEQYF.

The CDR3 DNA is TGTGCCAGCAGTTTAGGAGGGACAGGGGGGACTGAAGCTTTCTTT. Residues: CASSLGGTGGTEAFF. The chain is built from TRBV28 and TRBJ1-1; 11 bases are shared with TRBD1. This CDR3 has 15 residues. The trim removed 2 bases at V and 5 bases at J, leaving 4 bases unmatched. CDR1 is MDHEN and CDR2 is SYDVKM in the germline V gene.